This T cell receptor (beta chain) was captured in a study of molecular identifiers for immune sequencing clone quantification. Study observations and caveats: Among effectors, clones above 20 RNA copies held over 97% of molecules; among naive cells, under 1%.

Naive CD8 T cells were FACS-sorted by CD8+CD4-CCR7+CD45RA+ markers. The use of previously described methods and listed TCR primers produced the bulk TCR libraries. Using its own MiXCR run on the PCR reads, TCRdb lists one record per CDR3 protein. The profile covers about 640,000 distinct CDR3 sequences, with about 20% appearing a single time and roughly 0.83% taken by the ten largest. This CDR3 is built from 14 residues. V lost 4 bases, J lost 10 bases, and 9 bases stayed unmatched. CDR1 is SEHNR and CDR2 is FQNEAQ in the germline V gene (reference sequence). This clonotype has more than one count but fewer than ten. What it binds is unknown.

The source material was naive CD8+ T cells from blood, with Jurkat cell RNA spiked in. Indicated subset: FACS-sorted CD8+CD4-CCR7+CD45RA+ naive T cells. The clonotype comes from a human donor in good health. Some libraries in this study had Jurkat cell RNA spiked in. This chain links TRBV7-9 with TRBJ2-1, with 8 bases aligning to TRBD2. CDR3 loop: CASSSAGTRYEQFF. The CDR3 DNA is TGTGCCAGCAGCTCAGCAGGGACTAGATACGAGCAGTTCTTC.